A single sample gave rise to the 9 T cell receptor beta chains below, sequenced in a study of beta chain features in type 1 diabetes. Study results and limitations: People with Type 1 diabetes carried modestly yet significantly shorter TCRB CDR3s in all four CD4+ subsets.

Reverse transcribing all isolated RNA meant expressed TCRB transcripts were sequenced. Clones were read by immunoSEQ multiplex PCR, and TCRdb kept only the in-frame ones, dropping some. The table has 600,000 to 700,000 clones, 12% seen once. These TCRs' antigens remain unknown. Sequenced input: naive CD4+ T cells from blood. The receptors were gathered from a man younger than 45 with type 1 diabetes.

This clone has more than one count but fewer than ten. Other DNA sequences in the same sample also yield this CDR3. The chain is built from TRBV30 and TRBJ2-1; D unresolved. V was clipped by 2 bases and J by 2 bases, with 1 base between them. The length of the CDR3 is 11 residues. The germline CDR1 and CDR2 sequences are GTSNPN and SVGIG (reference sequence). The CDR3 region is CAWSPYNEQFF. In DNA form, the CDR3 reads TGTGCCTGGAGTCCCTACAATGAGCAGTTCTTC.

This clone was seen more than once but under ten times. The CDR3 region is CASSVDIEYEQYF. The CDR3 DNA reads as TGTGCCAGCAGTGTGGACATAGAGTACGAGCAGTACTTC. The chain links TRBV25-1 to TRBJ2-7; TRBD1 might be the D (5 bases). This CDR3 spans 13 amino acids. V lost 4 bases, J lost 4 bases, and 11 bases lay in between. The germline V gene has CDR1 MGHDK and CDR2 SYGVNS.

This clone has a handful of counts. The same CDR3 is also encoded by other DNA sequences in this sample. The rearrangement links TRBV30 to TRBJ1-2; the D is unclear. CDR1 is GTSNPN and CDR2 is SVGIG in the germline V gene (reference sequence). This CDR3 region has 12 residues. The germline V and J ends were trimmed by 5 bases and 4 bases, with 11 bases remaining between them. For the CDR3, the DNA is TGTGCCTGGTCAGTCAGCCCCTATGGCTACACCTTC. Protein product: CAWSVSPYGYTF.

In DNA form, the CDR3 reads TGTGCCAGCAGCTTACAGGGACTCCAAGAGACCCAGTACTTC. Translation gives CASSLQGLQETQYF. The rearrangement joins TRBV7-2 to TRBJ2-5, with D maybe TRBD2 (6 bases). V gave up 2 bases and J gave up 1 base, with 8 bases separating them. Germline V CDR1 and CDR2: SGHTA, FQGNSA. The CDR3 is 14 amino acids.

This clone was observed a handful of times. This chain joins TRBV7-7 and TRBJ2-1; 9 positions match TRBD2. CDR3 size: 16 residues. Germline lookup yields CDR1 SSHAT and CDR2 FNYEAQ (reference sequence). V lost 2 bases to trimming and J lost 8 bases; unmatched junction nucleotides: 10. The CDR3 coding sequence is TGTGCCAGCAGCTTAATTGCCGGGACTAGCCCCGATGAGCAGTTCTTC. Its translation is CASSLIAGTSPDEQFF.

This clone was counted ten times or more. Sequence at one end of the junction differs from germline and may be a read error. V usage is TRBV23-1 and J usage is TRBJ2-7; perhaps TRBD2 as D (6 bases). TRBV23-1 is marked as an open reading frame, function uncertain. The CDR3 runs 9 residues. The CDR3 nucleotides are TGCGCCAGCAGTCAGGCGGGGAATTTC. This translates into CASSQAGNF.

This chain uses TRBV7-2 with TRBJ1-4, with a tentative D call TRBD1 (5 bases). Germline loops: CDR1 SGHTA, CDR2 FQGNSA. This CDR3 region has 12 residues. V lost 6 bases to trimming and J lost 8 bases, with 10 bases between them. The chain's CDR3 is CASRDPGEKLFF. CDR3 in DNA: TGTGCCAGCAGGGACCCAGGGGAAAAACTGTTTTTT.

The chain combines TRBV29-1 with TRBJ1-1, with D possibly TRBD1 on 5 matching bases. This CDR3 has 14 amino acids. Germline-derived CDR1 and CDR2 are SQVTM and ANQGSEA. Trimming removed 1 base from V and 6 bases from J, with 15 bases in between. CDR3: CSVEADGARAEAFF. The CDR3 nucleotides are TGCAGCGTTGAAGCCGACGGGGCGCGGGCTGAAGCTTTCTTT.

There are a few counts of this clone. V gene TRBV11-2 combines with J gene TRBJ1-1, with D possibly being TRBD1 (5 bases). This CDR3 comprises 15 residues. Germline assignment: CDR1 SGHAT and CDR2 FQNNGV. The V and J ends lost 2 bases and 4 bases respectively, with 14 bases between them. The CDR3 sequence is CASSLSQGRGTEAFF. Written as DNA, the CDR3 is TGTGCCAGCAGCTTATCCCAGGGACGGGGCACTGAAGCTTTCTTT.